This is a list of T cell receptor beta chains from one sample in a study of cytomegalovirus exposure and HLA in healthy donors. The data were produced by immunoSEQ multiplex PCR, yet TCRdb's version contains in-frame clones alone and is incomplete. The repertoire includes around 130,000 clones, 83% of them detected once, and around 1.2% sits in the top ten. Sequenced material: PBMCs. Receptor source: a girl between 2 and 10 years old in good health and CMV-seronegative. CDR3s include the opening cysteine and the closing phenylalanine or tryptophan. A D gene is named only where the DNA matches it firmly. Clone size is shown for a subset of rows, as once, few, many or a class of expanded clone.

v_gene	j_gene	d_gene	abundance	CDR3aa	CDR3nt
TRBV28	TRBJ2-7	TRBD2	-	CASSLGTSGSSYEQYF	TGTGCCAGCAGTTTAGGGACTAGCGGGAGCTCCTACGAGCAGTACTTC
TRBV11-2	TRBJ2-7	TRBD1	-	CASSSDRAISYEQYF	TGTGCCAGCAGCTCCGACAGGGCCATATCCTACGAGCAGTACTTC
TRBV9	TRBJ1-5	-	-	CASSVGREVGQPQHF	TGTGCCAGCAGCGTAGGCAGGGAGGTAGGTCAGCCCCAGCATTTT
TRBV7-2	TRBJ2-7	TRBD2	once	CASTSGQREAYEQYF	TGTGCCAGCACCTCGGGTCAGCGGGAGGCCTACGAGCAGTACTTC
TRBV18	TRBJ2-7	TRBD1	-	CASSPRGKTGGRYEQYF	TGTGCCAGCTCACCAAGAGGTAAAACAGGGGGCCGGTACGAGCAGTACTTC
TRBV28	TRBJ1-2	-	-	CASSYREGYTF	TGTGCCAGCAGCTACAGGGAAGGCTACACCTTC
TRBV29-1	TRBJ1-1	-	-	CSVAGVAGRMNTEAFF	TGCAGCGTTGCTGGGGTGGCAGGGCGAATGAACACTGAAGCTTTCTTT
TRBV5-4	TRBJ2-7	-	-	CASSTGSADWNEQYF	TGTGCCAGCAGCACAGGGAGCGCGGATTGGAACGAGCAGTACTTC
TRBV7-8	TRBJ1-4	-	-	CASSVRLRANEKLFF	TGTGCCAGCAGCGTGAGACTCAGGGCTAATGAAAAACTGTTTTTT
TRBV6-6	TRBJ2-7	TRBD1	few	CASSYGQGFNEQYF	TGTGCCAGCAGTTACGGACAGGGGTTCAACGAGCAGTACTTC
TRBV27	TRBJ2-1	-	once	CASWGGADNEQFF	TGTGCCAGCTGGGGGGGGGCGGACAATGAGCAGTTCTTC
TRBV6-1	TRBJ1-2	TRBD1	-	CASRQTGAYGYTF	TGTGCCAGCAGGCAAACAGGGGCCTATGGCTACACCTTC
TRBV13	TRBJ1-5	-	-	CASSLRRGQPQHF	TGTGCCAGCAGCTTGAGAAGGGGGCAGCCCCAGCATTTT
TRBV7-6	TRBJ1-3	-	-	CASAIGGSGNTIYF	TGTGCCAGCGCCATCGGCGGGTCTGGAAACACCATATATTTT
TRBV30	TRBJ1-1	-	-	CAFTLQSMNTEAFF	TGTGCCTTTACTTTACAGTCCATGAACACTGAAGCTTTCTTT
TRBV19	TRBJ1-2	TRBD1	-	CASSTGQGYGYTF	TGTGCCAGTAGTACGGGACAGGGCTATGGCTACACCTTC
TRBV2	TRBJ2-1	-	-	CASIAANSGLKQFF	TGTGCCAGCATTGCGGCAAACAGCGGACTGAAGCAGTTCTTC
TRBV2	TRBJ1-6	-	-	CASSEKGDGYSPLHF	TGTGCCAGCAGTGAAAAGGGGGACGGATATTCACCCCTCCACTTT
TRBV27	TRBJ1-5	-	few	CASSLRGGWNQPQHF	TGTGCCAGCAGTTTGAGGGGGGGATGGAATCAGCCCCAGCATTTT
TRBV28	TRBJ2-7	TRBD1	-	CASSLDRGYEQYF	TGTGCCAGCAGTTTGGACAGGGGCTACGAGCAGTACTTC
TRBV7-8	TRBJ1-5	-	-	CASIRTASYSNQPQHF	TGTGCCAGCATACGGACAGCGTCCTATAGCAATCAGCCCCAGCATTTT
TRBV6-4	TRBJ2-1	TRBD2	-	CASRPTSGGAGEQFF	TGTGCCAGCAGACCTACTAGCGGGGGGGCCGGTGAGCAGTTCTTC
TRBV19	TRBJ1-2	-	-	CASAGFYGYTF	TGTGCCAGTGCGGGATTCTATGGCTACACCTTC
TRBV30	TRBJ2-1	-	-	CACLTGSLLYNEQFF	TGTGCCTGCCTAACCGGGTCCCTTCTCTACAATGAGCAGTTCTTC
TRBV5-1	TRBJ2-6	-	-	CASSLRLDGANVLTF	TGCGCCAGCAGCTTGCGACTGGATGGGGCCAACGTCCTGACTTTC
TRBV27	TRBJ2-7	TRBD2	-	CASSPLAGLTNEQYF	TGTGCCAGCAGTCCACTAGCGGGGTTAACTAACGAGCAGTACTTC
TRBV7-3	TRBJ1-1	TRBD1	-	CASSLTVGTGGSEAFF	TGTGCCAGCAGCTTAACTGTTGGGACAGGGGGCTCTGAAGCTTTCTTT
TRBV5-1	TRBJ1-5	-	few	CASSLTGHQPQHF	TGCGCCAGCAGCTTGACAGGACATCAGCCCCAGCATTTT
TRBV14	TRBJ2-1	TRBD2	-	CASSEKIGIAGIFNEQFF	TGTGCCAGCAGCGAAAAGATCGGCATAGCGGGCATTTTTAATGAGCAGTTCTTC
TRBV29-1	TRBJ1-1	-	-	CSVEEAGLNTEAFF	TGCAGCGTTGAAGAAGCAGGATTGAACACTGAAGCTTTCTTT
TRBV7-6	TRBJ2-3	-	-	CASSARGAGPDTQYF	TGTGCCAGCAGCGCCAGGGGCGCTGGGCCAGATACGCAGTATTTT
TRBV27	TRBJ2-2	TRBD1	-	CASSPKTGVNTGELFF	TGTGCCAGCAGTCCGAAGACAGGGGTAAACACCGGGGAGCTGTTTTTT
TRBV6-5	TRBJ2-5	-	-	CASSSGGATGETQYF	TGTGCCAGCAGTTCTGGGGGCGCGACAGGAGAGACCCAGTACTTC
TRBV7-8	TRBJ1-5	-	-	CASSLADRSNQPQHF	TGTGCCAGCAGCTTAGCCGACAGAAGCAATCAGCCCCAGCATTTT
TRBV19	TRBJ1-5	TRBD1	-	CASSIWAGTGGRRGNQPQHF	TGTGCCAGTAGTATCTGGGCCGGGACAGGGGGTAGAAGAGGCAATCAGCCCCAGCATTTT
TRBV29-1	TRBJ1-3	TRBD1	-	CSVARQGVGNTIYF	TGCAGCGTTGCCAGACAGGGAGTCGGAAACACCATATATTTT
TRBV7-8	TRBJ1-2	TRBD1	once	CASSLAHGGGVINYGYTF	TGTGCCAGCAGCTTAGCGCATGGAGGGGGCGTTATTAACTATGGCTACACCTTC
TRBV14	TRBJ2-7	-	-	CASSQAYEQYF	TGTGCCAGCAGCCAAGCGTACGAGCAGTACTTC
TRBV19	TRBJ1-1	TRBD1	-	CASTISRGQQAFF	TGTGCCAGTACCATCAGCAGGGGGCAGCAAGCTTTCTTT
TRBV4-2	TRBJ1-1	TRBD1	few	CASSPTGAGNTEAFF	TGTGCCAGCAGCCCTACAGGGGCGGGGAACACTGAAGCTTTCTTT
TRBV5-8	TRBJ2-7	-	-	CASSFPDRTYEQYF	TGTGCCAGCAGCTTTCCGGACAGAACCTACGAGCAGTACTTC
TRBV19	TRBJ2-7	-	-	CASSDTIYEQYF	TGTGCCAGTAGCGACACGATCTACGAGCAGTACTTC
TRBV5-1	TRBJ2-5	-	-	CASSFMQETQYF	TGCGCCAGCAGCTTCATGCAAGAGACCCAGTACTTC
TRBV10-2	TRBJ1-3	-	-	CASSSGLGNTIYF	TGCGCCAGCAGTTCGGGACTTGGAAACACCATATATTTT
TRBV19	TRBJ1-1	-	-	CASSIGGRGARLNTEAFF	TGTGCCAGTAGTATAGGCGGACGGGGGGCGCGCCTGAACACTGAAGCTTTCTTT
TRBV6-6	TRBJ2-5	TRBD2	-	CASSLRGSGRAETQYF	TGTGCCAGCAGTTTAAGAGGAAGCGGGAGGGCCGAGACCCAGTACTTC
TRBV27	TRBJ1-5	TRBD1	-	CASSITGGSQPQHF	TGTGCCAGCAGTATCACAGGGGGCAGTCAGCCCCAGCATTTT
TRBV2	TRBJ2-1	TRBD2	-	CASSLPLADSYNEQFF	TGTGCCAGCAGTTTACCCCTAGCGGACTCCTACAATGAGCAGTTCTTC
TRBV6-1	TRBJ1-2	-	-	CASSSSDTPNYGYTF	TGTGCCAGCAGTTCATCGGACACTCCTAACTATGGCTACACCTTC
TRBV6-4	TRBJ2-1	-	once	CASSDSTSEGHEQFF	TGTGCCAGCAGTGACTCCACTAGTGAGGGCCATGAGCAGTTCTTC
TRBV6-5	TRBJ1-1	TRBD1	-	CASSTTGGYGEAFF	TGTGCCAGCAGCACGACAGGGGGTTATGGTGAAGCTTTCTTT
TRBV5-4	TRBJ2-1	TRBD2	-	CASSFGTSGYNEQFF	TGTGCCAGCAGCTTCGGGACTAGCGGATACAATGAGCAGTTCTTC
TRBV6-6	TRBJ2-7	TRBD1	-	CASSYRDRDYEQYF	TGTGCCAGCAGTTACCGGGACAGGGACTACGAGCAGTACTTC
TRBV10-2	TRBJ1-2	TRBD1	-	CASSENRGGYGYTF	TGCGCCAGCAGTGAAAACAGGGGCGGATATGGCTACACCTTC
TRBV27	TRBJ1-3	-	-	CASSPRSGGNTIYF	TGTGCCAGCAGTCCCCGGTCCGGGGGAAACACCATATATTTT